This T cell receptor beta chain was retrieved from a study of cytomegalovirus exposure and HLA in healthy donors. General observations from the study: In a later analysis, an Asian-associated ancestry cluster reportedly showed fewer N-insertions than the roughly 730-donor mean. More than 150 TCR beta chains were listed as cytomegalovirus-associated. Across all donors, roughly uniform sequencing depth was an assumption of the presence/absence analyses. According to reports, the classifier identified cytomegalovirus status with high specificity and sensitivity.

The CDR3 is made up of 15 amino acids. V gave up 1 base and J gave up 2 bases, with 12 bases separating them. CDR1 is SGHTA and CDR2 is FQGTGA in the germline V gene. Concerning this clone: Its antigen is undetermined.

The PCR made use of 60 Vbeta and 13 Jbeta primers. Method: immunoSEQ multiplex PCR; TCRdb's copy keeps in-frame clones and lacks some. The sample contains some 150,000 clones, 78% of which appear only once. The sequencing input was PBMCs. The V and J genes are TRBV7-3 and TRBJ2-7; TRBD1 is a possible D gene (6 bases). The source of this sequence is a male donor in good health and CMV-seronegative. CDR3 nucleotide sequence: TGTGCCAGCAGCTTAAGAGGGGGAGCCGCCTACGAGCAGTACTTC. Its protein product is CASSLRGGAAYEQYF.